This T cell receptor beta chain was identified during a study of blood T cell repertoires in COVID-19. The wider study: Sources were T cells, B-cell-depleted T cells, or PBMCs; the material itself was cDNA or gDNA.

The CDR3 sequence is 14 residues long. Per the germline V gene, CDR1 is MDHEN and CDR2 is SYDVKM. V lost 2 bases, J lost 5 bases, and 0 bases stayed unmatched. Original methodology: Reference gene primer amplification gave estimated nucleated cell counts. Sequencing used immunoSEQ multiplex PCR; TCRdb keeps in-frame clones, though not all of them. The V and J calls and the clone size are those of that table, but D and trimming were determined from the DNA. Among roughly 61,000 clones, 91% were seen once, and the ten largest hold under 3%. The sequence was collected from a man between 60 and 75 years old with acute or convalescent COVID-19. Sequenced input: peripheral blood. The rearrangement uses TRBV28 and TRBJ1-5; TRBD1 matches 10 bases. The CDR3 coding sequence is TGTGCCAGCAGTTTAGACAGGGGGCATCAGCCCCAGCATTTT. Protein sequence: CASSLDRGHQPQHF. Full variable domain (missing parts from reference TRBV28 and TRBJ1-5): DVKVTQSSRYLVKRTGEKVFLECVQDMDHENMFWYRQDPGLGLRLIYFSYDVKMKEKGDIPEGYSVSREKKERFSLILESASTNQTSMYLCASSLDRGHQPQHFGDGTRLSIL.